Following are 7 T cell receptor beta chains from one sample sequenced in a study of OX40 agonist ivuxolimab in advanced cancers. Generated by immunoSEQ multiplex PCR, the TCRdb table keeps only in-frame clones and is missing some. The table includes 70,000 to 85,000 clones, approximately 81% detected once. This sample comprised CD4+ or CD8+ T cells sorted from blood, obtained in a trial of the OX40 agonist ivuxolimab. The receptors stem from an adult with an advanced solid tumor such as melanoma, head and neck, liver or kidney cancer.

CDR3 residues: CASSLGRQGRQTEAFF. The CDR3 nucleotides read TGCGCCAGCAGCTTAGGGCGACAGGGGAGGCAAACTGAAGCTTTCTTT. This chain links TRBV5-1 with TRBJ1-1; 8 bases are a match to TRBD1. This CDR3 comprises 16 residues. The germline V gene has CDR1 SGHRS and CDR2 YFSETQ. The J segment lost 5 bases and the V segment lost 2 bases, leaving 11 bases of the junction unmatched.

This clone appeared a single time. The rearrangement uses TRBV19 and TRBJ2-2; TRBD1 might be the D (6 bases). V shed 4 bases and J shed 1 base, with 13 bases lying between them. The germline V gene encodes CDR1 LNHDA and CDR2 SQIVND (reference sequence). The CDR3 has 16 amino acids. This chain's CDR3 is CASSRVSGVNTGELFF. CDR3 DNA sequence: TGTGCCAGTAGTAGGGTTTCAGGGGTGAACACCGGGGAGCTGTTTTTT.

Only one count was recorded for this clone. This chain connects TRBV11-2 to TRBJ2-7; 7 positions agree with TRBD1. V was pared by 7 bases and J by 3 bases, with 9 bases of the junction left unmatched. Germline loops: CDR1 SGHAT, CDR2 FQNNGV. The CDR3 consists of 14 residues. CDR3 sequence reads: CASNPMGQFYEQYF. The CDR3 DNA sequence: TGTGCCAGCAACCCTATGGGACAGTTCTACGAGCAGTACTTC.

This chain joins TRBV5-1 and TRBJ2-3, with 7 bases that match TRBD2. Germline CDR1 reads SGHRS; CDR2 reads YFSETQ. The CDR3 is made up of 15 amino acids. The J segment lost 3 bases and the V segment lost 0 bases, leaving 4 bases of the junction unmatched. CDR3 loop: CASSLAAGVTDTQYF. CDR3 DNA: TGCGCCAGCAGCTTGGCGGCGGGAGTGACAGATACGCAGTATTTT.

V and J are TRBV9 and TRBJ1-1, with a weak D call TRBD1 (5 bases). Trimming took 2 bases from V and 5 from J, leaving 19 bases between them. CDR3 length: 16 amino acids. Germline assignment: CDR1 SGDLS and CDR2 YYNGEE. CDR3 sequence reads: CASSVVPQAWRTEAFF. The CDR3 DNA reads as TGTGCCAGCAGCGTCGTTCCACAGGCGTGGAGGACTGAAGCTTTCTTT.

CDR3: CASSTSGGAGGNIQYF. CDR3 DNA: TGTGCCAGCAGCACCTCAGGAGGGGCTGGTGGAAACATTCAGTACTTC. The rearrangement joins TRBV7-2 to TRBJ2-4; a possible D gene is TRBD2 (6 bases). The V end was cut by 5 bases, the J end by 6 bases, with 20 bases between. The CDR3 runs to 16 residues. CDR1 is SGHTA and CDR2 is FQGNSA in the germline V gene.

This chain's CDR3 is CASSKQGGGRYNEQFF. The CDR3 coding sequence is TGTGCCAGCAGCAAGCAGGGAGGGGGTCGCTACAATGAGCAGTTCTTC. The chain uses TRBV7-6 and TRBJ2-1, with D possibly being TRBD2 (7 bases). V was pared by 5 bases and J by 3 bases, with 17 bases between. From germline, CDR1 is SGHVS and CDR2 FNYEAQ. The CDR3 spans 16 residues.